The clone carrying this TCR beta chain is a singleton in its sample. This sample was taken from a study of T cells in tuberculosis. The overall study: PBMC were archived before or within 7 days of starting treatment.

Time point indicated: new active TB diagnosis, blood taken before or within 7 days of starting treatment. Sequencing was performed with immunoSEQ multiplex PCR; in TCRdb, only in-frame clones are kept and a portion is missing. The sample yields under 40,000 clones, approximately 93% seen once. The TCR originated in an adult with tuberculosis. Sequencing used PBMCs, obtained at tuberculosis diagnosis.

This CDR3 reads CSVEQGARVYGYTF. For the CDR3, the DNA is TGCAGCGTAGAGCAGGGGGCGCGAGTCTATGGCTACACCTTC. The chain is built from TRBV29-1 and TRBJ1-2, with 8 positions matching TRBD1. The CDR3 length is 14 residues. V shed 6 bases, J shed 4 bases, and the junction held 10 bases outside the gene matches. Germline loops: CDR1 SQVTM, CDR2 ANQGSEA.